This TCR beta chain originates from a study of OX40 agonist ivuxolimab in advanced cancers. With respect to the entire study: Ivuxolimab was an agonistic, fully human IgG2 monoclonal antibody directed against OX40 (CD134), a costimulatory receptor. Intravenous ivuxolimab was administered to patients every 2 weeks at six dose levels: 0.01, 0.1, 0.3, 1.5, 3 and 10 mg/kg. Of the 50 or so patients in dose escalation, some 19 had hepatocellular carcinoma, about 15 had melanoma, 9 had renal cell carcinoma and 9 had head and neck cancer. In the dose-escalation cohort, around four fifths of patients were male, and the mean age was 60 years with a range of about 20 to 90. Patients were allowed to have had prior anti-PD-1, anti-PD-L1 or anti-CTLA-4 therapy, and approximately 43% of the dose-escalation patients had previously received checkpoint inhibitors. Partial responses were achieved by three dose-escalation patients, of whom one had hepatocellular carcinoma and two had cutaneous melanoma. Peripheral TCRbeta sequencing was intended to test whether TCR sequence diversity was altered and clonal T-cell expansion was caused by ivuxolimab. The paper describes the monotherapy dose-escalation part (N of about 52 patients) of the phase I trial of ivuxolimab.

To sequence the TCRbeta CDR3 region, genomic DNA was isolated from the sorted cells. The immunoSEQ Assay was used to sequence the TCRbeta CDR3 regions. In its TCRdb copy, this immuneACCESS table keeps in-frame sequences only and misses some clones. Where compared with another copy, unresolved V genes explain less than half of these, and the others have no known cause. In all, the sample holds tens of thousands of clones, and about 93% of those were seen once. Together, the top ten hold around 0.86% of the sample. Patients with a history of autoimmune disease or receiving systemic immunosuppression were excluded from the trial. Peripheral blood for TCR sequencing was collected from all dose cohorts at baseline, on cycle 4 day 1, and on cycle 7 day 1. The samples were taken from a phase I, first-in-human, multicenter, open-label dose-escalation trial of ivuxolimab. Adults with locally advanced or metastatic head and neck squamous cell, hepatocellular, melanoma or renal cell carcinoma were enrolled in the trial. Before TCR sequencing, CD4+ T cells and CD8+ T cells from peripheral blood were sorted into separate populations.

The CDR3 covers 15 residues, taking in both the cysteine and the phenylalanine. Only the CDR3 DNA is retained, 45 bases long and in frame from the first base. Trimming accounts for 2 bases at V and 1 base at J, while the number of junction bases matched to no gene is 4. Per the germline V gene, KGHSH is the CDR1 and LQKENI is the CDR2. What the authors observed across the whole study: At doses of 0.1 to 3.0 mg/kg, clonal expansion of both CD4+ and CD8+ blood T cells was observed from baseline to week 6. Which antigens the clonally expanded peripheral T cells were specific for was not determined. Low levels of normalized T-cell clonal expansion were also seen in some patients who did not respond. In the 0.1-3.0 mg/kg groups, partial responders were among the patients with the lowest normalized peripheral clonal expansion, particularly in CD8+ T cells. After ivuxolimab, CD8+ T cells had more expanded clones than CD4+ T cells on average.

For this clone: Which antigen it targets is not known. Base-call qualities are not available, and no considerably larger clone is one nucleotide away.

In this chain, TRBV18 is recombined with TRBJ1-2; 7 central nucleotides agree with TRBD1. Source: CD4+ or CD8+ T cells sorted from blood, taken in a trial of the OX40 agonist ivuxolimab. The origin of this receptor is an adult with an advanced solid tumor such as melanoma, head and neck, liver or kidney cancer. The CDR3 loop reads CASSPSTGDNYGYTF. The nucleotide sequence is given as TGTGCCAGCTCACCAAGTACAGGGGATAACTATGGCTACACCTTC.